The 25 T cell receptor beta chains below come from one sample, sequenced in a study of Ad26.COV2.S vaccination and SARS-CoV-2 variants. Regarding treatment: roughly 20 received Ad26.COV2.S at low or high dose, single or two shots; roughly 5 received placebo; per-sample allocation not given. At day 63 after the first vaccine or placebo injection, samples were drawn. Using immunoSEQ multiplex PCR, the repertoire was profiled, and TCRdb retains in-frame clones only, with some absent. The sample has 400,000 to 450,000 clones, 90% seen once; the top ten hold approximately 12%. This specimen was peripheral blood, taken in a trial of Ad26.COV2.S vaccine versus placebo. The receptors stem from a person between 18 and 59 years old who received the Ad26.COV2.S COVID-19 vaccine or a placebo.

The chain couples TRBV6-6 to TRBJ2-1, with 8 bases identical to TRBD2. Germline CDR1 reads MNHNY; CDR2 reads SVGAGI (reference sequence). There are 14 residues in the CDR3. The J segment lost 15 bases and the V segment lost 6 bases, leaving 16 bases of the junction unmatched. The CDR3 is CASRDGREDPLTFF. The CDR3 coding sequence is TGTGCCAGCAGGGACGGGCGGGAGGACCCATTGACGTTCTTC.

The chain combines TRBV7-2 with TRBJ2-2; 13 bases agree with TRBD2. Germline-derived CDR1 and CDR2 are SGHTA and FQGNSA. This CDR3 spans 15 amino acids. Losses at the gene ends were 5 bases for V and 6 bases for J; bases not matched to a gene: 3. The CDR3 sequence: CASSAGTSGAGELFF. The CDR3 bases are TGTGCCAGCAGCGCCGGGACTAGCGGGGCCGGGGAGCTGTTTTTT. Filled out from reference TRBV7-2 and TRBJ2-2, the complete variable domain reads GAGVSQSPSNKVTEKGKDVELRCDPISGHTALYWYRQSLGQGLEFLIYFQGNSAPDKSGLPSDRFSAERTGGSVSTLTIQRTQQEDSAVYLCASSAGTSGAGELFFGEGSRLTVL.

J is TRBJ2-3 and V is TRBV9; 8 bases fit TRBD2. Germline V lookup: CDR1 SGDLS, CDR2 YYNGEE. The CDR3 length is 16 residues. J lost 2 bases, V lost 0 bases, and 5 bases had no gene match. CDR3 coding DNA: TGTGCCAGCAGCGTAGTCGGGAGGGCCGACACAGATACGCAGTATTTT. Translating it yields CASSVVGRADTDTQYF.

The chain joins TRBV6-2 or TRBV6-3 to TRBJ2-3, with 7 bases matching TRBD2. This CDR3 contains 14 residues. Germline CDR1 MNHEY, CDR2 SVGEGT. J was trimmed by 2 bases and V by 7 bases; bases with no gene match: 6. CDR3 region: CASTPGGFTDTQYF. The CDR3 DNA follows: TGTGCCAGCACCCCCGGGGGGTTCACAGATACGCAGTATTTT.

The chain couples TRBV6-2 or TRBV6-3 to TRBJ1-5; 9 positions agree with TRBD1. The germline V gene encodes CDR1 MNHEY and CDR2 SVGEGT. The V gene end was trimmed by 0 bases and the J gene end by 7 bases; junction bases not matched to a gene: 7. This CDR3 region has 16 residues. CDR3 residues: CASSYSGTGFTQPQHF. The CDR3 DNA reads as TGTGCCAGCAGTTACTCCGGGACAGGGTTTACGCAGCCCCAGCATTTT.

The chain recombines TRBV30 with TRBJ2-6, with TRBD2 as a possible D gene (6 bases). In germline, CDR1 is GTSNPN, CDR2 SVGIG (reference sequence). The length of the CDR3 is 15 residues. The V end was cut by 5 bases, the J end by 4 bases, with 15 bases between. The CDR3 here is CAWVRRGSGANVLTF. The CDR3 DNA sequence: TGTGCCTGGGTCCGGAGGGGTTCCGGGGCCAACGTCCTGACTTTC.

CDR3 loop: CAWSVQGAYEQYF. CDR3 DNA sequence: TGTGCCTGGAGTGTCCAGGGGGCCTACGAGCAGTACTTC. The chain employs TRBV30 and TRBJ2-7; TRBD1 matches at 7 bases. The CDR3 is 13 amino acids. V dropped 0 bases and J dropped 2; count of bases not matched to a gene: 1. CDR1 and CDR2 (germline): GTSNPN, SVGIG (reference sequence). The whole variable domain, filled in from reference TRBV30 and TRBJ2-7, reads SQTIHQWPATLVQPVGSPLSLECTVEGTSNPNLYWYRQAAGRGLQLLFYSVGIGQISSEVPQNLSASRPQDRQFILSSKKLLLSDSGFYLCAWSVQGAYEQYFGPGTRLTVT.

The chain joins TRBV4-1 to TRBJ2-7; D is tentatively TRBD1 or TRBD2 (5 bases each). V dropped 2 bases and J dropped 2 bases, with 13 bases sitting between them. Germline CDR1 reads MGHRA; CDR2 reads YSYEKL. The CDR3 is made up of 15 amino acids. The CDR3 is CASSQFGGTAYEQYF. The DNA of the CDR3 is TGCGCCAGCAGCCAATTTGGGGGAACGGCCTACGAGCAGTACTTC.

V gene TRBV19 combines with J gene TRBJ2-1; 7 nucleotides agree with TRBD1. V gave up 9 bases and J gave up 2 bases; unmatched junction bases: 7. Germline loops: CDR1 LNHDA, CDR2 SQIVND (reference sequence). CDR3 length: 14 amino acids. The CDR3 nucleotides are TGTGCCAGCAGTGACAGGGACGCCTACAATGAGCAGTTCTTC. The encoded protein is CASSDRDAYNEQFF.

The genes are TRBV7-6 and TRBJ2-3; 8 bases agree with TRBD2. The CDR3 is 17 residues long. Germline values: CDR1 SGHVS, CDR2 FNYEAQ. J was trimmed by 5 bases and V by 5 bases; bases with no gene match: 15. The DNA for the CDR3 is TGTGCCAGCAGCCCAACAAATCCGGGACTAGGGTTAGATACGCAGTATTTT. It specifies CASSPTNPGLGLDTQYF.

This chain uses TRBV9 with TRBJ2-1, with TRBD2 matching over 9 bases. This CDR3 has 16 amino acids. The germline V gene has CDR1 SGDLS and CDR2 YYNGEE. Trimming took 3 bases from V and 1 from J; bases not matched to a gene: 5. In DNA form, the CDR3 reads TGTGCCAGCAGCGGGATAGCGGGAGTGTCCTACAATGAGCAGTTCTTC. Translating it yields CASSGIAGVSYNEQFF.

For the CDR3, the DNA is TGTGCCAGCTGGGGCTCGGGGGCCAACGTCCTGACTTTC. This translates into CASWGSGANVLTF. The chain links TRBV12-3 or TRBV12-4 to TRBJ2-6, with a tentative D call TRBD1 (5 bases). With 8 bases removed from V and 4 bases from J, the gap between germline ends came to 9 bases. This CDR3 has 13 amino acids.

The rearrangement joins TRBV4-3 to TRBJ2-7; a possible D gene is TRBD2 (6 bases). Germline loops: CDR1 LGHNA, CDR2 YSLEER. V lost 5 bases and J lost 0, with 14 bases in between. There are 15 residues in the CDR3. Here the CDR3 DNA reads TGCGCCAGCAGCACTCGGATCGGGAGCTCCTACGAGCAGTACTTC. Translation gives CASSTRIGSSYEQYF.

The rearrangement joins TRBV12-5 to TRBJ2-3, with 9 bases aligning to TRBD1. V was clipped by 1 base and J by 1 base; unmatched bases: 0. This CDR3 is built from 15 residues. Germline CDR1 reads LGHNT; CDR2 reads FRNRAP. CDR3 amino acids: CASGLGDRGTDTQYF. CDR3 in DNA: TGTGCTAGTGGTTTGGGGGACAGGGGCACAGATACGCAGTATTTT.

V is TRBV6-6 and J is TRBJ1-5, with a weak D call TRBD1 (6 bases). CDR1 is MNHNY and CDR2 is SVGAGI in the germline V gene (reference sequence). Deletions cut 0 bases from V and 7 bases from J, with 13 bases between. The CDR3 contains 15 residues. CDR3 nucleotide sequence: TGTGCCAGCAGTTACTCCGGACAGCCTGGACAGCCCCAGCATTTT. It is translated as CASSYSGQPGQPQHF.

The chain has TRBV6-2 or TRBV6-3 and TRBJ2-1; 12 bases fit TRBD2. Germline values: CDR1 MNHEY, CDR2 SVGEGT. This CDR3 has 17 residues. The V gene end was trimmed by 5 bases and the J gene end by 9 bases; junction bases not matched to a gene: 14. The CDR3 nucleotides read TGTGCCAGCAGTACCCGAAAGACTAGCGGGAGTTCCGGTGAGCAGTTCTTC. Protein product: CASSTRKTSGSSGEQFF.

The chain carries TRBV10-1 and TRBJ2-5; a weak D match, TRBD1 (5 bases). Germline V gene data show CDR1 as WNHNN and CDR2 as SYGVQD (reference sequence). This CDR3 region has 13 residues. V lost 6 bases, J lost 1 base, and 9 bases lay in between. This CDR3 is CASSRTIQETQYF. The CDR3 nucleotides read TGCGCCAGCAGCAGGACAATCCAAGAGACCCAGTACTTC.

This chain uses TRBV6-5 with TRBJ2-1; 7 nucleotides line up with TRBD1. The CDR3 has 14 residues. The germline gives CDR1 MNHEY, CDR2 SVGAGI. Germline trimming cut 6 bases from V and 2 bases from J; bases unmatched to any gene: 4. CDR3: CASRTGTAYNEQFF. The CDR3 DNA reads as TGTGCCAGCAGGACCGGGACAGCCTACAATGAGCAGTTCTTC.

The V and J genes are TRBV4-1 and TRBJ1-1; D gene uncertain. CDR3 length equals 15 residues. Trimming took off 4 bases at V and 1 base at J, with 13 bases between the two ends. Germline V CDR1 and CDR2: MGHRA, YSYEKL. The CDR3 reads CASSPPPLANTEAFF. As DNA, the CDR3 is TGCGCCAGCAGCCCGCCTCCCCTAGCGAACACTGAAGCTTTCTTT.

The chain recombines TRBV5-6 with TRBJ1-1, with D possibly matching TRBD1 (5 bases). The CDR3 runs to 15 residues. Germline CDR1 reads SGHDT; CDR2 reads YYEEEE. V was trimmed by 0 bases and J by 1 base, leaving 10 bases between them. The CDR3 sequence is CASSLGPQGNTEAFF. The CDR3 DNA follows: TGTGCCAGCAGCTTGGGGCCGCAGGGGAACACTGAAGCTTTCTTT.

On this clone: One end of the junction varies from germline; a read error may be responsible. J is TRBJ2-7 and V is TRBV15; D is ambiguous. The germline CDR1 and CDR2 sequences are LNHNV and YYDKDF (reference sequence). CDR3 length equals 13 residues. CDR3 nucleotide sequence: TGTGCCACCAGCCGAGACCGATCCAGGGAGCAGTACTTC. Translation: CATSRDRSREQYF.

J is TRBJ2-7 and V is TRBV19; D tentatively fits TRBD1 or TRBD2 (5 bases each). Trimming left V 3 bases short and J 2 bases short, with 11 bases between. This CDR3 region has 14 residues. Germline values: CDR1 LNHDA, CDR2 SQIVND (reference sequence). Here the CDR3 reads CASSISEGTYEQYF. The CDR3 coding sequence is TGTGCCAGTAGTATCTCCGAGGGGACCTACGAGCAGTACTTC.

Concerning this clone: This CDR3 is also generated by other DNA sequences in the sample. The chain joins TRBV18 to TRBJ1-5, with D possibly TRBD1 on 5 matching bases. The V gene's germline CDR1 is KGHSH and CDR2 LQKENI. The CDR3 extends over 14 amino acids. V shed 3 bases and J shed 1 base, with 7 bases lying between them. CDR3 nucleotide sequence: TGTGCCAGCTCACCCCGGGACAGCAATCAGCCCCAGCATTTT. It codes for CASSPRDSNQPQHF.

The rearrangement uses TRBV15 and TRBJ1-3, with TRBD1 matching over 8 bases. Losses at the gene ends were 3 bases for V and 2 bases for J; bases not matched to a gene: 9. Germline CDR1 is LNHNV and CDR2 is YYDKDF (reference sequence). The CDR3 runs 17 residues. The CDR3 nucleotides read TGTGCCACCAGCAGCGACAGGGGCGGACTGACTGGAAACACCATATATTTT. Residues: CATSSDRGGLTGNTIYF.

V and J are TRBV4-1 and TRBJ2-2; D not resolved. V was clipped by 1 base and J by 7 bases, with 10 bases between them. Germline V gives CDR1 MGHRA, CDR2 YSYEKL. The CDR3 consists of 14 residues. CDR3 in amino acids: CASSQGERRGELFF. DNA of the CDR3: TGCGCCAGCAGCCAAGGGGAACGTCGCGGGGAGCTGTTTTTT.